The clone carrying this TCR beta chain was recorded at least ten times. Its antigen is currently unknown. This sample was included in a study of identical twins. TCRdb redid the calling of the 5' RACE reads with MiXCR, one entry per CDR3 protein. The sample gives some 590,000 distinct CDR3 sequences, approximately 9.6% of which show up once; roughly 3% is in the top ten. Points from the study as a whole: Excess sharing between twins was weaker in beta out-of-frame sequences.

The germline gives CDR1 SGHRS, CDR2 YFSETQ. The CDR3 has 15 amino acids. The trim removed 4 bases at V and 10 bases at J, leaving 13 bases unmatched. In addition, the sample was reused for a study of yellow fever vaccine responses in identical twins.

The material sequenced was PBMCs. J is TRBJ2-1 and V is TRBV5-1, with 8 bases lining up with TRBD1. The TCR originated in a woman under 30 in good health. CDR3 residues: CASSRDRGGYGEQFF. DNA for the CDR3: TGCGCCAGCAGCCGAGACAGGGGCGGTTATGGGGAGCAGTTCTTC.